This T cell receptor (beta chain) derives from a study of blood T cell repertoires in COVID-19. Study-level background: Both acute and convalescent COVID-19 samples were obtained from the United States, Italy and Spain.

The CDR3 covers 14 residues. V gave up 1 base and J gave up 2 bases, with 8 bases separating them. Germline lookup yields CDR1 MGHRA and CDR2 YSYEKL. As handled by the study authors: Amplification of reference gene primers was used by the study to estimate nucleated cell counts. The repertoire was sequenced with immunoSEQ multiplex PCR; TCRdb's copy has only in-frame clones and lacks some. Clonal size and the V and J genes are those of that table, whereas D and trimming came from the DNA. The sample yields 330,000 or so clones, around 87% seen once. Enrollees, roughly 18 to 90 years old, lived in about two dozen US areas. Participant reports of clinical history set cohort assignment.

The specimen was PBMCs or T cells enriched from blood (not recorded which). The V gene is TRBV4-1, the J gene TRBJ1-2; D remains unclear. This TCR was recovered from a man in his forties in a cohort exposed to, infected with or recovered from COVID-19 (not recorded which). The CDR3 sequence is CASSQVSENYGYTF. The CDR3 nucleotides are TGCGCCAGCAGCCAAGTCTCGGAGAACTATGGCTACACCTTC.